A selection of T cell receptor beta chains follows, all from one sample in a study of vaccination effects on CD4 cells after COVID-19. TCRdb keeps only in-frame clones here, not all; method: immunoSEQ multiplex PCR. This sample carries tens of thousands of clones, about 78% of them seen once, and the ten largest clones take about a sixth. Their specific antigens are unknown. The specimen was CD4+ T cells from PBMCs cultured with HCoV-NL63 spike peptides, collected before COVID-19 vaccination. The receptors here all came from a human donor who had a prior SARS-CoV-2 infection. CDR3s leave out the opening cysteine and the closing phenylalanine or tryptophan. D genes are given only for firm matches.

d_call j_call v_call cdr3_aa
- TRBJ1-1 TRBV11-2 ASSFNPPGTWNTEAF
- TRBJ1-2 TRBV12-3/TRBV12-4 ASNLQGSGYT
- TRBJ2-3 TRBV9 ASSLPGAPDTQY
TRBD2 TRBJ2-7 TRBV23-1 ASSPPWEGPLVIEQY
TRBD2 TRBJ2-3 TRBV10-2 ASSELGGGALVRAQY
- TRBJ2-2 TRBV18 ASSPPSSRDTGELF
TRBD2 TRBJ2-4 TRBV2 ASRAGAGSKNIQY
- TRBJ2-3 TRBV21-1 ASSTRTSGRITSTDTQY
- TRBJ2-7 TRBV30 AWSFRGWGLGGQY
- TRBJ2-3 TRBV18 ASSPRGAVGTDTQY
TRBD2 TRBJ2-3 TRBV24-1 ATSDPRGGRVATDTQY
TRBD1 TRBJ1-4 TRBV15 ATSRRTGGNEKLF
TRBD2 TRBJ2-5 TRBV30 AWSAPGLAGGVTQY
- TRBJ1-1 TRBV7-9 ASSLGTLNTEAF
TRBD2 TRBJ2-7 TRBV9 ASSPRLGRGEQY
- TRBJ2-3 TRBV5-1 ASSLSPQADTQY
TRBD2 TRBJ2-7 TRBV7-9 ASSLEGGLAGAHEQY
TRBD1 TRBJ1-6 TRBV2 ASSTNRAGGNSPLH
TRBD1 TRBJ2-7 TRBV11-1 ASSVTGTGYEQY
- TRBJ1-4 TRBV11-2 ASSLVSGSEKLF
TRBD2 TRBJ2-1 TRBV20-1 SASKLAGGGSEQF
- TRBJ1-4 TRBV5-8 ASSLWGARGKLF
TRBD1 TRBJ1-1 TRBV5-5 ASSPAGTGALRGNTEAF
TRBD1 TRBJ2-2 TRBV7-2 ASSAGQAGTGELF
TRBD2 TRBJ2-1 TRBV29-1 SVHGLVGNEQF